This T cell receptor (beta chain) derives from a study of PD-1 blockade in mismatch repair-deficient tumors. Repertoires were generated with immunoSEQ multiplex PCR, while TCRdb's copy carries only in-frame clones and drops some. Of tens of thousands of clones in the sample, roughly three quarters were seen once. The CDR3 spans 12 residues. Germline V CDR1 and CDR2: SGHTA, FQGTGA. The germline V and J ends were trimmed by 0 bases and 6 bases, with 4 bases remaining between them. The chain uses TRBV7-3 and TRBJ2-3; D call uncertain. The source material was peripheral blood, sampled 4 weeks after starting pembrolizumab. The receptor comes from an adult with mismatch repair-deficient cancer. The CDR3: CASSLTGDTQYF. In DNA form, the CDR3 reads TGTGCCAGCAGCTTAACTGGGGATACGCAGTATTTT.